Reported below is one TCR beta chain. No donor had fewer than one pre-ART PBMC sample or fewer than two post-ART PBMC samples. Each participant with HIV received care in the United States. The assay used was immunoSEQ (version v3.0), run at survey level. Samples were sequenced targeting about 40,000-50,000 T-cell genomes each. Produced via immunoSEQ multiplex PCR; TCRdb's table is partial and in-frame only. The sample has over 25,000 clones, around 80% seen once. The CDR3 runs 14 residues. The V gene's germline CDR1 is SGHNT and CDR2 YYREEE (reference sequence). V was shortened by 0 bases and J by 0 bases, with 6 bases between the two germline ends. The data derive from a study of long-term antiretroviral therapy in people with HIV.

This TCR was recovered from a man younger than 45 with HIV. This sequence joins TRBV5-4 and TRBJ1-1, with no clear D. The specimen was unsorted PBMCs, collected 2.8 years after starting antiretroviral therapy. CDR3 in DNA: TGTGCCAGCAGCTTGGAACAGATGAACACTGAAGCTTTCTTT. Translated, it gives CASSLEQMNTEAFF. Looking up the rest from reference TRBV5-4 and TRBJ1-1 gives the full variable domain: ETGVTQSPTHLIKTRGQQVTLRCSSQSGHNTVSWYQQALGQGPQFIFQYYREEENGRGNFPPRFSGLQFPNYSSELNVNALELDDSALYLCASSLEQMNTEAFFGQGTRLTVV.